This T cell receptor beta chain was found in a study of cytomegalovirus exposure and HLA in healthy donors. Primers included in the PCR were 60 Vbeta and 13 Jbeta primers. Clones were sequenced by immunoSEQ multiplex PCR, and TCRdb holds only the in-frame ones, with some missing. The sample yields 80,000 to 130,000 clones, about 79% seen once. The V gene end was trimmed by 3 bases and the J gene end by 7 bases; junction bases not matched to a gene: 7. Germline V gene data show CDR1 as MDHEN and CDR2 as SYDVKM. The CDR3 is 14 amino acids. The sample taken for sequencing was PBMCs. The source is a woman younger than 35 in good health and CMV-seronegative. The chain uses TRBV28 and TRBJ1-2; 8 bases map to TRBD1. CDR3 sequence reads: CASSFDRGWRGYTF. The CDR3 coding sequence is TGTGCCAGCAGTTTTGACAGGGGCTGGCGTGGCTACACCTTC.